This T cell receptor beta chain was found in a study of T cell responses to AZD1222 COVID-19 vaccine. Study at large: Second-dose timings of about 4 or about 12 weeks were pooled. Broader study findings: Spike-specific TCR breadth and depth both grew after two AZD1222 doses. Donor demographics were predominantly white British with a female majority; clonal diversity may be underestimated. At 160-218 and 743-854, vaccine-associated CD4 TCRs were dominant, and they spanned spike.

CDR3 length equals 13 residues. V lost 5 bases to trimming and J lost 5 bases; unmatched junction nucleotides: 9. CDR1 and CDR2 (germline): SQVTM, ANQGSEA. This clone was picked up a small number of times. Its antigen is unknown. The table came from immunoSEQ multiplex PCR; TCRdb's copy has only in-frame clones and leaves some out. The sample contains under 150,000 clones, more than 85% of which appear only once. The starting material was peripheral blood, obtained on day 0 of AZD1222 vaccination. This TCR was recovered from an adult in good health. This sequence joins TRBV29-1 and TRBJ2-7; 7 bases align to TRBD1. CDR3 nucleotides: TGCAGCGTTATGACAGGGATCTTCGACGAGCAGTACTTC. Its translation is CSVMTGIFDEQYF.